This TCR beta chain was recorded in a study of regulatory T cells in long-lasting Graves disease. Germline V gene data show CDR1 as DFQATT and CDR2 as SNEGSKA (reference sequence). The germline V and J ends were trimmed by 0 bases and 0 bases, with 15 bases remaining between them. The CDR3 runs 17 residues. Building the TCR beta libraries relied on iRepertoire HTBI primers, and CDR3 regions underwent Arm-PCR. TCRdb redid the calling of the multiplex PCR reads with MiXCR, one entry per CDR3 protein. The sample lists just over 600,000 distinct CDR3 sequences, 15% to 20% occurring once. Time point: newly diagnosed GD, antithyroid drugs for less than 3 months. The TCR library was made from RNA extracted from PBMCs. These data were also reused for a study on T cells in Graves' hyperthyroidism and ophthalmopathy. As that study records: The HTBI primer set was used in a first-round RT-PCR of the TCR CDR3.

The TCR sequence derives from a woman aged 25 to 39 with Graves disease. The rearrangement links TRBV20-1 to TRBJ2-1; D gene ambiguous. The sample here was peripheral blood mononuclear cells (PBMCs), taken at new diagnosis, from a patient treated with antithyroid drugs. DNA for the CDR3: TGCAGTGCTAGAGATCCCCGAACTTTGAGCTCCTACAATGAGCAGTTCTTC. It encodes CSARDPRTLSSYNEQFF.